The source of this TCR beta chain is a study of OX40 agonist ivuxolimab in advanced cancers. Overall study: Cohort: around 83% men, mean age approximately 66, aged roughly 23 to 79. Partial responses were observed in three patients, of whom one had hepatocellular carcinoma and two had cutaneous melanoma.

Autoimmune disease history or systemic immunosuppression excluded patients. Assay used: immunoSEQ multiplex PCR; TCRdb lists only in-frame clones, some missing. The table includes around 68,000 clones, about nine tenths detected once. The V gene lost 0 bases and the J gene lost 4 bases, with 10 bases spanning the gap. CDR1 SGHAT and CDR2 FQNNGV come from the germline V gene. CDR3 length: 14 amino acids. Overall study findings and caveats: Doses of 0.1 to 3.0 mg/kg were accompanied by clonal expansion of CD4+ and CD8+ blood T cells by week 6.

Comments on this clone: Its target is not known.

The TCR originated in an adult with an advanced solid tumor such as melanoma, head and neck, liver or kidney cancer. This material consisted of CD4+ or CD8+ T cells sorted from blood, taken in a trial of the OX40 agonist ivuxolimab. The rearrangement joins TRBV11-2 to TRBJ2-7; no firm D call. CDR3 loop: CASSLDRASYEQYF. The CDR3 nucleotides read TGTGCCAGCAGCTTAGATCGGGCAAGTTACGAGCAGTACTTC.